Presented here are 18 T cell receptor beta chains from one specimen sequenced in a study of shared clonotypes between healthy human individuals. Profiling relied on immunoSEQ multiplex PCR, and the TCRdb table lists in-frame clones only, not all of them. The sample lists 2 million to 2.5 million clones; just over 90% were seen once. Naivety among CD8 cells was defined by CD45RO negativity and positive CCR7 selection, thereby excluding terminally differentiated effector memory CD45RA+ cells. Input material: naive CD8+ T cells from PBMCs. The receptor source for this set is a man aged 18 to 30 in good health. Some clones in this sample may be carry-over from other donors' samples.

The rearrangement uses TRBV19 and TRBJ1-1; D unresolved. The length of the CDR3 is 14 residues. Per the germline V gene, CDR1 is LNHDA and CDR2 is SQIVND (reference sequence). With 0 bases removed from V and 5 bases from J, the gap between germline ends came to 10 bases. The CDR3 sequence: CASSIEPGATEAFF. In DNA form, the CDR3 reads TGTGCCAGTAGTATAGAACCAGGAGCGACTGAAGCTTTCTTT.

The V call is TRBV27, the J call TRBJ2-3; D is perhaps TRBD2 (6 bases). CDR3 length: 16 residues. Germline V gene lookup returns CDR1 MNHEY and CDR2 SMNVEV (reference sequence). Trimming left V 4 bases short and J 4 bases short, with 18 bases between. This chain's CDR3 is CASSSGPGSGPDTQYF. The CDR3, as DNA: TGTGCCAGCAGTTCGGGTCCCGGGAGTGGGCCAGATACGCAGTATTTT.

The rearrangement links TRBV7-8 to TRBJ2-1; 7 positions agree with TRBD2. The CDR3 extends over 16 amino acids. The V gene's germline CDR1 is SGHVS and CDR2 FQNEAQ. V shed 5 bases, J shed 0 bases, and the junction held 7 bases outside the gene matches. The CDR3: CASSPLAGTSYNEQFF. CDR3 coding DNA: TGTGCCAGCAGCCCATTAGCGGGTACCTCCTACAATGAGCAGTTCTTC.

The rearrangement joins TRBV6-1 to TRBJ1-5; tentative D call: TRBD1 (6 bases). Per the germline V gene, CDR1 is MNHNS and CDR2 is SASEGT. V dropped 3 bases and J dropped 9 bases, with 9 bases sitting between them. The CDR3 contains 12 residues. CDR3 residues: CASSELGAPQHF. The CDR3 DNA sequence: TGTGCCAGCAGTGAGTTGGGGGCGCCCCAGCATTTT.

The rearrangement links TRBV29-1 to TRBJ2-3; 14 nucleotides agree with TRBD2. Unmatched junction bases numbered 7, after V lost 3 bases and J lost 5 bases. Germline V CDR1 and CDR2: SQVTM, ANQGSEA. The CDR3 runs to 16 residues. The CDR3 reads CSVEGTSGSRLDTQYF. The CDR3 bases are TGCAGCGTTGAGGGGACTAGCGGGAGTAGGTTAGATACGCAGTATTTT.

The V and J genes are TRBV9 and TRBJ1-4, with 8 bases aligning to TRBD1. With V trimmed by 3 bases and J by 7 bases, 8 bases remained unmatched. Germline loops: CDR1 SGDLS, CDR2 YYNGEE. CDR3 length: 15 amino acids. CDR3 nucleotide sequence: TGTGCCAGCAGCGGTAATCAGGGGGCTTTTGAAAAACTGTTTTTT. This codes for CASSGNQGAFEKLFF.

The rearrangement joins TRBV27 to TRBJ1-1, with TRBD1 as a possible D gene (5 bases). The CDR3 has 13 amino acids. Looked up from germline, CDR1 is MNHEY and CDR2 is SMNVEV (reference sequence). V dropped 5 bases and J dropped 4 bases, with 11 bases sitting between them. The CDR3 bases are TGTGCCAGCAGTGGGGGGGTGAGCACTGAAGCTTTCTTT. As protein: CASSGGVSTEAFF.

The gene calls are TRBV5-1 and TRBJ2-1; TRBD2 aligns across 13 bases. The trim removed 3 bases at V and 1 base at J, leaving 4 bases unmatched. CDR1 is SGHRS, CDR2 YFSETQ, per germline. This CDR3 has 17 residues. The CDR3 DNA follows: TGCGCCAGCAGCTCCGGACTAGCGGGAGTATCCTACAATGAGCAGTTCTTC. Translated, it gives CASSSGLAGVSYNEQFF.

The chain combines TRBV4-1 with TRBJ2-7, with 10 bases identical to TRBD2. CDR3 length equals 15 residues. CDR1 and CDR2 (germline): MGHRA, YSYEKL. The trim removed 3 bases at V and 4 bases at J, leaving 6 bases unmatched. In DNA, the CDR3 is TGCGCCAGCAGCCACCGACTAGCGGGCTTTTACGAGCAGTACTTC. It yields the protein CASSHRLAGFYEQYF.

V and J are TRBV9 and TRBJ1-2; tentatively, D is TRBD1 (5 bases). Trimming removed 3 bases from V and 8 bases from J, with 14 bases in between. Germline CDR1 SGDLS, CDR2 YYNGEE. CDR3 length: 13 amino acids. In nucleotides, the CDR3 is TGTGCCAGCAGCGCCCAGGGAGGGCGAGGCTACACCTTC. Its protein is CASSAQGGRGYTF.

This chain connects TRBV27 to TRBJ2-7; a weak D match, TRBD2 (5 bases). Trimming left V 6 bases short and J 0 bases short, with 15 bases between. Germline lookup yields CDR1 MNHEY and CDR2 SMNVEV (reference sequence). This CDR3 is built from 15 residues. CDR3 bases: TGTGCCAGCAGCTCCCACCTAGCAGCCTCCTACGAGCAGTACTTC. It yields the protein CASSSHLAASYEQYF.

The V gene is TRBV29-1, the J gene TRBJ2-2, with 10 bases that match TRBD1. The CDR3 contains 14 residues. The V gene's germline CDR1 is SQVTM and CDR2 ANQGSEA. Trimming took 7 bases from V and 1 from J; bases not matched to a gene: 3. CDR3 protein: CSGRDRGNTGELFF. CDR3 DNA sequence: TGCAGCGGAAGGGACAGGGGGAACACCGGGGAGCTGTTTTTT.

In the case of this clone: The sample contains more than one DNA sequence encoding this CDR3. V gene TRBV7-9 combines with J gene TRBJ1-5; D unresolved. CDR3 size: 14 residues. V lost 5 bases, J lost 1 base, and 9 bases lay in between. The V gene's germline CDR1 is SEHNR and CDR2 FQNEAQ (reference sequence). CDR3 nucleotide sequence: TGTGCCAGCAGCAGAGGTGGGAGCAATCAGCCCCAGCATTTT. Translation: CASSRGGSNQPQHF.

This chain connects TRBV11-1 to TRBJ2-4; TRBD1 matches 10 bases. Germline V gene lookup returns CDR1 SGHAT and CDR2 FQDESV (reference sequence). The CDR3 has 18 residues. The V and J ends lost 5 bases and 1 base, in that order; junction bases with no gene match: 11. The CDR3 region has the DNA TGTGCCAGCAGCCTCACTTACGACAGGGGGCTTGCCAAAAACATTCAGTACTTC. It codes for CASSLTYDRGLAKNIQYF.

This clone was counted only a few times. The chain joins TRBV7-2 to TRBJ1-5; 7 bases are shared with TRBD1. CDR1 and CDR2 from the germline V gene are SGHTA and FQGNSA. This CDR3 comprises 14 residues. J gave up 5 bases and V 4 bases, and 5 bases lay outside the gene matches. CDR3 region: CASSSRQGHQPQHF. The CDR3 DNA sequence: TGTGCCAGCAGCTCAAGACAGGGCCATCAGCCCCAGCATTTT.

The chain has TRBV6-1 and TRBJ2-5, with TRBD1 as a possible D gene (6 bases). The CDR3 covers 11 residues. CDR1 is MNHNS and CDR2 is SASEGT in the germline V gene. V dropped 9 bases and J dropped 2 bases, with 7 bases sitting between them. CDR3 amino acids: CARDRQETQYF. As DNA, the CDR3 is TGTGCCAGGGACAGACAAGAGACCCAGTACTTC.

This chain uses TRBV19 with TRBJ2-3; tentatively, D is TRBD2 (6 bases). Per the germline V gene, CDR1 is LNHDA and CDR2 is SQIVND (reference sequence). The length of the CDR3 is 15 residues. The ends were cut back, 3 bases at V and 0 bases at J, with 10 bases in the middle. The CDR3 DNA is TGTGCCAGTAGTATTCTGAGCGGGAGCACAGATACGCAGTATTTT. Its protein product is CASSILSGSTDTQYF. Full variable domain (rest looked up from reference TRBV19 and TRBJ2-3): DGGITQSPKYLFRKEGQNVTLSCEQNLNHDAMYWYRQDPGQGLRLIYYSQIVNDFQKGDIAEGYSVSREKKESFPLTVTSAQKNPTAFYLCASSILSGSTDTQYFGPGTRLTVL.

The chain recombines TRBV4-3 with TRBJ1-1; D not certain. Trimming pared 4 bases from V and 1 base from J, leaving 13 bases between. CDR3 length equals 15 residues. The germline V gene encodes CDR1 LGHNA and CDR2 YSLEER. The CDR3 is CASSPELGWNTEAFF. The CDR3 DNA reads as TGCGCCAGCAGCCCGGAATTAGGATGGAACACTGAAGCTTTCTTT.